One T cell receptor beta chain is described in this entry. Its matching antigen is unknown. The data belong to a study of graft-versus-host responses after intestinal transplantation. Study-wide points: GvH clones appeared in recipient marrow, some first in ileum or blood.

Produced via immunoSEQ multiplex PCR; TCRdb's table is partial and in-frame only. The profile shows over 85,000 clones, 91% of them singletons. The clonotype comes from a human donor who was the organ donor for an intestinal transplant. The source material was unstimulated CD4+ T cells sorted from spleen or lymph node cells, sampled before transplant.

The CDR3 region is CASSHGSYNSPLHF. The DNA for the CDR3 is TGTGCCAGCAGCCACGGCTCCTATAATTCACCCCTCCACTTT. The chain joins TRBV14 to TRBJ1-6; D is undetermined. Trimming left V 3 bases short and J 0 bases short, with 3 bases between. CDR1 is SGHDN and CDR2 is FVKESK in the germline V gene. The CDR3 has 14 residues.